One sample yielded the 32 T cell receptor beta chains listed below, sequenced in a study of blood T cell repertoires in COVID-19. Data came from immunoSEQ multiplex PCR; TCRdb stores just in-frame clones and leaves some out. The table lists 200,000 to 300,000 clones, about 91% of them singletons. What was sequenced was peripheral blood. The origin of the receptors is a person aged 18-35 years with COVID-19, enrolled during active disease.

V and J are TRBV5-4 and TRBJ2-1, with TRBD2 identical over 15 bases. In germline, CDR1 is SGHNT, CDR2 YYREEE (reference sequence). Unmatched junction bases numbered 7, after V lost 4 bases and J lost 8 bases. CDR3 size: 16 residues. CDR3 loop: CASSPGLAGGPDEQFF. The CDR3 DNA reads TGTGCCAGCAGCCCCGGACTAGCGGGAGGGCCCGATGAGCAGTTCTTC. Based on the CDR3 plus reference TRBV5-4 and TRBJ2-1, the full variable domain is ETGVTQSPTHLIKTRGQQVTLRCSSQSGHNTVSWYQQALGQGPQFIFQYYREEENGRGNFPPRFSGLQFPNYSSELNVNALELDDSALYLCASSPGLAGGPDEQFFGPGTRLTVL.

This clone occurred once. CDR3 sequence: CASSQDRFTRGETQYF. The CDR3 bases are TGTGCCAGCAGCCAAGACCGATTCACAAGGGGAGAGACCCAGTACTTC. This chain uses TRBV14 with TRBJ2-5; a possible D gene is TRBD1 (5 bases). V was clipped by 0 bases and J by 4 bases, with 15 bases between them. The CDR3 is made up of 16 amino acids. Germline CDR1 is SGHDN and CDR2 is FVKESK.

DNA of the CDR3: TGTGCCAGCAGTTTCCGGACAGGGGCAGAGACCCAGTACTTC. This encodes CASSFRTGAETQYF. The chain carries TRBV28 and TRBJ2-5, with 9 bases fitting TRBD1. The CDR3 length is 14 residues. V lost 3 bases to trimming and J lost 4 bases; unmatched junction nucleotides: 3. The germline CDR1 and CDR2 sequences are MDHEN and SYDVKM.

The chain links TRBV6-5 to TRBJ2-1; 11 bases are a match to TRBD1. The germline V gene has CDR1 MNHEY and CDR2 SVGAGI. J lost 3 bases, V lost 2 bases, and 0 bases had no gene match. CDR3 length equals 15 residues. The CDR3 region has the DNA TGTGCCAGCAGTTACGGGACAGGGGGCTACAATGAGCAGTTCTTC. Translation gives CASSYGTGGYNEQFF.

J is TRBJ2-7 and V is TRBV5-5, with 10 nucleotides matching TRBD2. Germline assignment: CDR1 SGHKS and CDR2 YYEKEE (reference sequence). V shed 4 bases and J 4 bases; nucleotides not matched to a gene: 5. The CDR3 length is 14 residues. The CDR3 sequence is CASSTGTSVYEQYF. CDR3 nucleotides: TGTGCCAGCAGCACCGGGACTAGCGTGTACGAGCAGTACTTC.

The chain joins TRBV5-1 to TRBJ2-7; D is perhaps TRBD1 (6 bases). The CDR3 extends over 14 amino acids. With 0 bases removed from V and 2 bases from J, the gap between germline ends came to 9 bases. Germline V CDR1 and CDR2: SGHRS, YFSETQ. CDR3: CASSLGGRTYEQYF. The DNA of the CDR3 is TGCGCCAGCAGCTTGGGGGGGCGCACCTACGAGCAGTACTTC.

The rearrangement links TRBV27 to TRBJ2-7; 10 positions match TRBD2. The V gene end was trimmed by 5 bases and the J gene end by 5 bases; junction bases not matched to a gene: 12. From germline, CDR1 is MNHEY and CDR2 SMNVEV (reference sequence). The CDR3 has 16 amino acids. For the CDR3, the DNA is TGTGCCAGCAGTCTTAGGCTAGCGGGAGCTGGGGACGAGCAGTACTTC. It yields the protein CASSLRLAGAGDEQYF.

This rearrangement joins TRBV19 to TRBJ1-1; TRBD1 is a possible D gene (5 bases). Trimming took 4 bases from V and 4 from J, leaving 10 bases between them. Germline-derived CDR1 and CDR2 are LNHDA and SQIVND (reference sequence). The CDR3 spans 13 residues. CDR3 residues: CASSTAQGTEAFF. The CDR3 DNA reads as TGTGCCAGTAGTACAGCTCAGGGCACTGAAGCTTTCTTT.

The sample holds a few counts of this clone. The CDR3 DNA reads as TGTGCCTTCCCGCCCGGGACAGGGGGCGGGTTGGATGGCTACACCTTC. This sequence encodes CAFPPGTGGGLDGYTF. The chain combines TRBV30 with TRBJ1-2; 12 bases map to TRBD1. With V trimmed by 7 bases and J by 6 bases, 15 bases remained unmatched. From germline, CDR1 is GTSNPN and CDR2 SVGIG (reference sequence). The CDR3 length is 16 residues. The whole variable domain, remainder taken from reference TRBV30 and TRBJ1-2, is SQTIHQWPATLVQPVGSPLSLECTVEGTSNPNLYWYRQAAGRGLQLLFYSVGIGQISSEVPQNLSASRPQDRQFILSSKKLLLSDSGFYLCAFPPGTGGGLDGYTFGSGTRLTVV.

The chain has TRBV18 and TRBJ1-1; TRBD1 is a possible D gene (5 bases). Germline CDR1 reads KGHSH; CDR2 reads LQKENI. The CDR3 has 13 amino acids. The V end was cut by 1 base, the J end by 5 bases, with 8 bases between. The CDR3, as DNA: TGTGCCAGCTCACCACAGGAGGGGACTGAAGCTTTCTTT. Translated: CASSPQEGTEAFF.

The CDR3 reads CASSSARRTSGNTIYF. CDR3 in DNA: TGTGCCAGCAGTTCCGCCAGGCGTACCTCTGGAAACACCATATATTTT. The chain carries TRBV6-5 and TRBJ1-3; D unclear. From germline, CDR1 is MNHEY and CDR2 SVGAGI. This CDR3 has 16 amino acids. V was pared by 4 bases and J by 0 bases, with 13 bases between.

This rearrangement joins TRBV5-4 to TRBJ2-3; D possibly corresponds to TRBD1 (5 bases). Germline CDR1 reads SGHNT; CDR2 reads YYREEE (reference sequence). The CDR3 extends over 14 amino acids. V gave up 3 bases and J gave up 2 bases, with 10 bases separating them. The CDR3 sequence is CASSWGDFTDTQYF. CDR3 nucleotide sequence: TGTGCCAGCAGCTGGGGCGACTTCACAGATACGCAGTATTTT. Combining the CDR3 with reference TRBV5-4 and TRBJ2-3 gives the whole variable domain ETGVTQSPTHLIKTRGQQVTLRCSSQSGHNTVSWYQQALGQGPQFIFQYYREEENGRGNFPPRFSGLQFPNYSSELNVNALELDDSALYLCASSWGDFTDTQYFGPGTRLTVL.

V gene TRBV7-4 combines with J gene TRBJ1-2; no clear D gene. This CDR3 comprises 15 residues. Germline V gene data show CDR1 as SGHVT and CDR2 as SQSDAQ. V dropped 2 bases and J dropped 3 bases, with 13 bases sitting between them. CDR3 nucleotides: TGTGCCAGCAGCTTATTCTTCCGTCCGTACTATGGCTACACCTTC. As protein: CASSLFFRPYYGYTF.

This clone has just a few counts. V gene TRBV5-1 combines with J gene TRBJ2-7; perhaps TRBD2 as D (6 bases). V lost 0 bases, J lost 0 bases, and 13 bases lay in between. CDR1 is SGHRS and CDR2 is YFSETQ in the germline V gene. CDR3 length: 16 amino acids. CDR3 nucleotide sequence: TGCGCCAGCAGCTTGGGTAGAGCGGGCAGCTCCTACGAGCAGTACTTC. Translation gives CASSLGRAGSSYEQYF.

The chain couples TRBV6-5 to TRBJ1-2; no clear D. V lost 3 bases, J lost 7 bases, and 12 bases lay in between. The germline V gene has CDR1 MNHEY and CDR2 SVGAGI. CDR3 length: 13 amino acids. The CDR3, as DNA: TGTGCCAGCAGTTATGAGGGAATTAGTGGCTACACCTTC. Its translation: CASSYEGISGYTF.

The rearrangement joins TRBV2 to TRBJ1-1; a possible D gene is TRBD1 (5 bases). Trimming cost V 6 bases and J 1 base, with 18 bases left between them. Germline V gene data show CDR1 as SNHLY and CDR2 as FYNNEI. The CDR3 consists of 16 residues. The CDR3 DNA reads as TGTGCCAGCAGACCTACTATGACAGAACCGAACACTGAAGCTTTCTTT. It encodes CASRPTMTEPNTEAFF.

The chain joins TRBV19 to TRBJ1-5; weak D call: TRBD1 (5 bases). The V gene lost 5 bases and the J gene lost 4 bases, with 9 bases spanning the gap. CDR1 and CDR2 from the germline V gene are LNHDA and SQIVND (reference sequence). The CDR3 length is 13 residues. The CDR3 sequence is CASSGGNNQPQHF. The CDR3 nucleotides read TGTGCCAGTAGTGGGGGGAATAATCAGCCCCAGCATTTT.

The chain carries TRBV19 and TRBJ2-5; D perhaps matches TRBD2 (7 bases). The CDR3 runs to 13 residues. Trimming pared 9 bases from V and 2 bases from J, leaving 13 bases between. Germline lookup yields CDR1 LNHDA and CDR2 SQIVND (reference sequence). Written as DNA, the CDR3 is TGTGCCAGCCGCCGGGGGGCTCAAGAGACCCAGTACTTC. This sequence encodes CASRRGAQETQYF.

A single count supports this clone. The gene calls are TRBV6-6 and TRBJ1-6; unclear D gene. Trimming removed 2 bases from V and 9 bases from J, with 11 bases in between. Germline V CDR1 and CDR2: MNHNY, SVGAGI (reference sequence). This CDR3 contains 14 residues. CDR3 in DNA: TGTGCCAGCAGTTACCGGACTGGCGCTTCACCCCTCCACTTT. The encoded protein is CASSYRTGASPLHF.

The gene calls are TRBV6-5 and TRBJ2-7, with TRBD1 matching 9 bases. V trimming: 7 bases; J trimming: 7 bases; junction bases outside the gene matches: 8. The germline gives CDR1 MNHEY, CDR2 SVGAGI. CDR3 size: 13 residues. CDR3 loop: CASIGQGLGEQYF. The CDR3 nucleotides are TGTGCCAGCATAGGACAGGGGTTGGGGGAGCAGTACTTC.

The DNA of the CDR3 is TGTGCCAGCAGCTTGGGGGCAGGGCCGACCTACGAGCAGTACTTC. The encoded protein is CASSLGAGPTYEQYF. The chain employs TRBV5-4 and TRBJ2-7, with D possibly being TRBD1 (5 bases). This CDR3 has 15 residues. Germline V CDR1 and CDR2: SGHNT, YYREEE (reference sequence). Trimming shortened V by 0 bases and J by 2 bases, and 12 bases separated the two germline ends.

This rearrangement joins TRBV20-1 to TRBJ2-5; D remains ambiguous. Germline-derived CDR1 and CDR2 are DFQATT and SNEGSKA (reference sequence). The V gene lost 3 bases and the J gene lost 5 bases, with 10 bases spanning the gap. This CDR3 comprises 12 residues. DNA for the CDR3: TGCAGTGCTAGTGATCTTCGGGAGACCCAGTACTTC. Amino acid sequence: CSASDLRETQYF.

J is TRBJ2-7 and V is TRBV6-5; possible D gene TRBD2, 6 bases. The V end lost 9 bases, the J end lost 6 bases, and 15 bases lay between the germline ends. CDR3 length: 12 residues. Germline V gives CDR1 MNHEY, CDR2 SVGAGI. The CDR3 reads CASQRDGSEQYF. The CDR3 DNA reads TGTGCCAGTCAACGCGACGGGAGCGAGCAGTACTTC.

V usage is TRBV12-1 and J usage is TRBJ1-3. TRBV12-1 is annotated as a pseudogene. The CDR3 covers 15 residues. The CDR3 region has the DNA TGTGCCAGCAGCTACTACTCTCGCTCTGGAAACACCATATATTTT. It translates to CASSYYSRSGNTIYF.

The V call is TRBV3-1 (or the pseudogene TRBV3-2), the J call TRBJ2-7; D unresolved. The CDR3 consists of 13 residues. V was trimmed by 2 bases and J by 2 bases, leaving 7 bases between them. The germline V gene encodes CDR1 LGHDT and CDR2 YNNKEL (reference sequence). CDR3 sequence: CASSQFNTYEQYF. DNA of the CDR3: TGTGCCAGCAGCCAATTTAACACCTACGAGCAGTACTTC.

The V call is TRBV9, the J call TRBJ2-5; the D gene is possibly TRBD2 (5 bases). The germline gives CDR1 SGDLS, CDR2 YYNGEE. Trimming shortened V by 4 bases and J by 5 bases, and 18 bases separated the two germline ends. There are 15 residues in the CDR3. The CDR3 DNA follows: TGTGCCAGCAGCTCGTCGGGGAGTAGTAGCGAGACCCAGTACTTC. This sequence encodes CASSSSGSSSETQYF.

CDR3 sequence reads: CATSRDRGQGLYEQYF. As DNA, the CDR3 is TGTGCCACCAGCAGAGATCGGGGCCAGGGGCTCTACGAGCAGTACTTC. The chain joins TRBV15 to TRBJ2-7; D is perhaps TRBD1 (6 bases). Germline V gene data show CDR1 as LNHNV and CDR2 as YYDKDF (reference sequence). The V end lost 0 bases, the J end lost 3 bases, and 15 bases lay between the germline ends. The length of the CDR3 is 16 residues.

V usage is TRBV9 and J usage is TRBJ2-2; 12 bases align to TRBD1. Germline assignment: CDR1 SGDLS and CDR2 YYNGEE. The J segment lost 3 bases and the V segment lost 3 bases, leaving 3 bases of the junction unmatched. The CDR3 length is 16 residues. The CDR3 loop reads CASSAGTGGYTGELFF. In DNA form, the CDR3 reads TGTGCCAGCAGCGCGGGGACAGGGGGCTACACCGGGGAGCTGTTTTTT. Supplemented by reference TRBV9 and TRBJ2-2, the full variable domain reads DSGVTQTPKHLITATGQRVTLRCSPRSGDLSVYWYQQSLDQGLQFLIQYYNGEERAKGNILERFSAQQFPDLHSELNLSSLELGDSALYFCASSAGTGGYTGELFFGEGSRLTVL.

This CDR3 is CASSLFGSNQPQHF. CDR3 sequence (DNA): TGTGCCAGCAGCTTATTCGGTAGCAATCAGCCCCAGCATTTT. The chain links TRBV7-8 to TRBJ1-5; D gene ambiguous. This CDR3 contains 14 residues. CDR1 is SGHVS and CDR2 is FQNEAQ in the germline V gene. Trimming removed 2 bases from V and 0 bases from J, with 5 bases in between.

This clone was observed a handful of times. V and J are TRBV29-1 and TRBJ2-5; 12 nucleotides agree with TRBD2. The length of the CDR3 is 15 residues. The ends lost 5 bases at V and 0 bases at J; junction bases unmatched: 4. In germline, CDR1 is SQVTM, CDR2 ANQGSEA. As DNA, the CDR3 is TGCAGCGTTAGTGGGACTAGCGGGTACCAAGAGACCCAGTACTTC. Translation gives CSVSGTSGYQETQYF.

The DNA for the CDR3 is TGCGCCAGCAGTGAGAGGGGATTTGGAAACACCATATATTTT. It encodes CASSERGFGNTIYF. The chain has TRBV10-1 and TRBJ1-3, with D possibly matching TRBD1 (5 bases). The germline V gene has CDR1 WNHNN and CDR2 SYGVQD (reference sequence). This CDR3 has 14 amino acids. Trimming pared 2 bases from V and 3 bases from J, leaving 8 bases between.

This rearrangement joins TRBV7-9 to TRBJ2-2; no definite D call. With 4 bases removed from V and 5 bases from J, the gap between germline ends came to 8 bases. Looked up from germline, CDR1 is SEHNR and CDR2 is FQNEAQ (reference sequence). There are 13 residues in the CDR3. In DNA form, the CDR3 reads TGTGCCAGCAGCTCGCTTCAGACCGGGGAGCTGTTTTTT. Protein product: CASSSLQTGELFF.